This T cell receptor (beta chain) was sequenced for a study of T cells in Graves' hyperthyroidism and ophthalmopathy. This clonotype showed up many times. The CDR3 consists of 16 residues. Germline values: CDR1 SNHLY, CDR2 FYNNEI. Losses at the gene ends were 2 bases for V and 7 bases for J; bases not matched to a gene: 11. RNA transcripts yielded amplified TCR beta CDR3 regions. HTBI primers were employed in a first-round RT-PCR of the TCR CDR3. TCRdb re-derived calls from the multiplex PCR reads in MiXCR, one entry per CDR3 protein. This table holds under 450,000 distinct CDR3 sequences, approximately 14% found once.

This sequence originates from a young woman with Graves' hyperthyroidism. The genes are TRBV2 and TRBJ1-1; 9 nucleotides match TRBD1. Sequenced sample: blood. The CDR3 region has the DNA TGTGCCAGCAGTGAACGGACGACAGGGGGAGGGATTGAAGCTTTCTTT. This translates into CASSERTTGGGIEAFF.